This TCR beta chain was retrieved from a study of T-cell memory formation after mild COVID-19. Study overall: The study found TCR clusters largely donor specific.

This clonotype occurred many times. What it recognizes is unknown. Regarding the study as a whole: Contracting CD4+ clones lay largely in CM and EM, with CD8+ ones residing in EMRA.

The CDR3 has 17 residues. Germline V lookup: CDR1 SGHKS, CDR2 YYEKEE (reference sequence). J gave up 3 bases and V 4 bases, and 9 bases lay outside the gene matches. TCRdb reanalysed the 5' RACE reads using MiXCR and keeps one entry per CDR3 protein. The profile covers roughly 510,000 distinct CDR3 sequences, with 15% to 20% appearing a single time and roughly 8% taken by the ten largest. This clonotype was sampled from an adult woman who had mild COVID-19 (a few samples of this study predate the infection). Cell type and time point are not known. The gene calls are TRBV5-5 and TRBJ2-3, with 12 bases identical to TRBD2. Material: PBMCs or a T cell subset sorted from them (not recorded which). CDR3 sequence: CASSPGLAGPQTDTQYF. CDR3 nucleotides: TGTGCCAGCAGCCCCGGACTAGCGGGGCCCCAGACAGATACGCAGTATTTT. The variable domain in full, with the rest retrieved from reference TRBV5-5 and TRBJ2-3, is DAGVTQSPTHLIKTRGQQVTLRCSPISGHKSVSWYQQVLGQGPQFIFQYYEKEERGRGNFPDRFSARQFPNYSSELNVNALLLGDSALYLCASSPGLAGPQTDTQYFGPGTRLTVL.